The rows below give T cell receptor beta chains drawn from one sample of a study of control samples from healthy donors and cancer patients. Profiling relied on immunoSEQ multiplex PCR, and the TCRdb table lists in-frame clones only, not all of them. The sample records around 100,000 clones, roughly 92% being singletons. Sequencing was performed on blood. These receptors were taken from a human donor in good health. The donor label of this sample is uncertain. The CDR3 runs from the conserved cysteine through the conserved F or W.

v_call,cdr3_aa
TRBV29-1,CSVETDYTQYF
TRBV30,CAWSVGIAGTGELFF
TRBV6-4,CASSQFPGQLKGTGELFF
TRBV5-1,CASSLGLRQGNEKLFF
TRBV3-1/TRBV3-2,CASSQAATGHYEQYF
TRBV19,CASTPKVNAHYGYTF
TRBV11-3,CASSRTSGGAGADTQYF
TRBV6-4,CASSVGFGQPQHF
TRBV14,CASSQDLLAANTGELFF
TRBV9,CASSPPRGRTDEQFF
TRBV6-6,CASSSGTGYTGELFF
TRBV3-1/TRBV3-2,CASSHGGGRYGYTF
TRBV2,CARQTSRAVIYF
TRBV4-3,CASSQEGRGVTYGYTF